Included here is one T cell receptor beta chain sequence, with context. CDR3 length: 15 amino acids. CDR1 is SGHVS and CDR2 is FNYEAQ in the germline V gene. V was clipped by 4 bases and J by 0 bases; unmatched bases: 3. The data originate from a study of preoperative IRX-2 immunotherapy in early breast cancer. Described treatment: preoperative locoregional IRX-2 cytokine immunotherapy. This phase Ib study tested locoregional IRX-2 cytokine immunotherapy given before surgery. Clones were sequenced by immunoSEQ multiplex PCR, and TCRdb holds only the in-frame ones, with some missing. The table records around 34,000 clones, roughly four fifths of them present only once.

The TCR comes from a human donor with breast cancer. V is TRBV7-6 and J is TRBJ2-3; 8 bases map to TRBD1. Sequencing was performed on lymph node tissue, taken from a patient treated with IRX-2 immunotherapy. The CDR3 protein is CASSSGGASTDTQYF. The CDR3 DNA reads TGTGCCAGCAGCTCAGGGGGCGCTAGCACAGATACGCAGTATTTT.